The T cell receptor (beta chain) under discussion was sequenced for a study of blood T cell repertoires in COVID-19. Study-level information: The cDNA or gDNA used as material had been derived from T cells, B-cell-depleted T cells, or PBMCs.

How the authors handled the data: It was from reference gene primer amplification that nucleated cell counts were estimated. Here immunoSEQ multiplex PCR was the method, and the copy in TCRdb shows in-frame clones only, minus some. The DNA was the basis for D and trimming; V, J and clone size are from that table. The sample lists fewer than 150,000 clones; 81% were seen once. With 0 bases clipped from V and 7 bases from J, the junction kept 4 bases outside the gene matches. Germline V gene data show CDR1 as SGHRS and CDR2 as YFSETQ. CDR3 length: 14 residues. This clone showed up just once. The receptor was isolated from a man aged 45-65 years with acute or convalescent COVID-19. The sample was peripheral blood. V gene TRBV5-1 combines with J gene TRBJ1-5; 7 bases match TRBD1. CDR3: CASSLGQGYQPQHF. In DNA, the CDR3 is TGCGCCAGCAGCTTGGGACAGGGCTACCAGCCCCAGCATTTT.